This is a list of T cell receptor beta chains from one sample in a study of shared T cell receptors in the human thymus. Assay used: immunoSEQ multiplex PCR; TCRdb lists only in-frame clones, some missing. The sample shows approximately 760,000 clones, roughly 85% of them seen only once. These data are also associated with another study on human thymus T cells.

Sequenced sample: thymocytes. These receptors were collected from a girl under three years old with a congenital heart defect. Each CDR3 is given with its conserved first and last residue. D genes are given only for firm matches. Clone size is given for some rows only: seen once, a few or many times, or a class if the clone is expanded.

>TRBJ2-2|NA|TRBV30|NA
CAWLSYYTGELFF
TGTGCCTGGTTAAGTTACTACACCGGGGAGCTGTTTTTT
>TRBJ2-1|NA|TRBV10-1|NA
CAGYWTSAGYYNEQFF
TGCGCCGGTTACTGGACTTCCGCGGGGTACTACAATGAGCAGTTCTTC
>TRBJ2-3|NA|TRBV19|TRBD2
CASSPGLAGGMADTQYF
TGTGCCAGTAGTCCTGGACTAGCGGGGGGGATGGCAGATACGCAGTATTTT
>TRBJ2-6|NA|TRBV7-2|TRBD2
CASSLDSGGSGANVLTF
TGTGCCAGCAGCTTAGATAGCGGGGGCTCTGGGGCCAACGTCCTGACTTTC
>TRBJ2-1|NA|TRBV6-1|NA
CASSEVQGSRYNEQFF
TGTGCCAGCAGTGAGGTCCAGGGTAGTCGGTACAATGAGCAGTTCTTC
>TRBJ1-3|NA|TRBV7-9|NA
CASSPLGRIFSGNTIYF
TGTGCCAGCAGCCCACTAGGGAGGATTTTCTCTGGAAACACCATATATTTT
>TRBJ2-7|NA|TRBV10-2|TRBD2
CASSVDRVAGKLSSYEQYF
TGCGCCAGCAGTGTCGATAGGGTAGCGGGGAAACTTAGCTCCTACGAGCAGTACTTC
>TRBJ2-1|NA|TRBV7-7|TRBD2
CASSPYGTSGVNEQFF
TGTGCCAGCAGCCCCTACGGGACTAGCGGGGTCAATGAGCAGTTCTTC
>TRBJ1-3|NA|TRBV25-1|NA
CASSLGGSGNTIYF
TGTGCCAGCAGCCTAGGGGGCTCTGGAAACACCATATATTTT
>TRBJ1-2|few|TRBV7-9|NA
CASSLRTAYGYTF
TGTGCCAGCAGCTTACGGACAGCCTATGGCTACACCTTC